This note documents a single T cell receptor beta chain sequence. The entry originates in a study of blood T cell repertoires in COVID-19. Study background: Collection of acute and convalescent COVID-19 samples took place in the United States, Italy and Spain. T cells, B-cell-depleted T cells, or PBMCs supplied cDNA or gDNA.

Original data processing: Estimation of nucleated cell counts relied on the amplification of reference gene primers. Sequenced by immunoSEQ multiplex PCR; TCRdb stores in-frame clones only, minus some. From that table come the V and J calls and clone size; the DNA was used to work out D and trimming. The sample contains about 150,000 clones, just under 85% of which appear only once. CDR3 length: 15 amino acids. Germline CDR1 reads SGHRS; CDR2 reads YFSETQ. The V segment lost 4 bases and the J segment 1 base; nucleotides outside the gene matches: 4. This sequence originates from an older woman with acute or convalescent COVID-19. The V and J genes are TRBV5-1 and TRBJ1-3, with 8 positions matching TRBD1. Sequencing was carried out using peripheral blood. The CDR3 region is CASSKQGESGNTIYF. Here the CDR3 DNA reads TGCGCCAGCAGCAAACAGGGGGAGTCTGGAAACACCATATATTTT.